In its sample, the clone carrying this TCR beta chain was seen many times. The CDR3 totals 16 residues. Germline values: CDR1 KGHDR, CDR2 SFDVKD. Trimming took off 5 bases at V and 2 bases at J, with 15 bases between the two ends. This specimen belongs to a study of identical twins. MiXCR, run by TCRdb on the 5' RACE reads, gives a single entry per CDR3 protein. The sample has approximately 220,000 distinct CDR3 sequences; roughly 7.5% are singletons. This sample was shared with a second study, whose subject was yellow fever vaccine responses in identical twins.

V gene TRBV24-1 combines with J gene TRBJ1-5; D is perhaps TRBD1 (6 bases). Sequencing was carried out using memory (CD45RO+) T cells sorted from blood. The TCR was taken from a woman aged 18-35 years in good health. The CDR3, as DNA: TGTGCCACCAGTGTGGGGGGCGCTTATGGCAATCAGCCCCAGCATTTT. Its translation is CATSVGGAYGNQPQHF.